Presented here are 12 T cell receptor beta chains from one specimen sequenced in a study of blood T cell repertoires in COVID-19. TCRdb's copy holds only in-frame clones and misses some; the assay was immunoSEQ multiplex PCR. The repertoire includes 150,000 or so clones, roughly four fifths of them detected once, and approximately 12% sits in the top ten. Specimen: PBMCs or T cells enriched from blood (not recorded which). The source is a man in his fifties who had recovered from COVID-19.

V usage is TRBV4-1 and J usage is TRBJ2-7, with TRBD2 matching 10 bases. Unmatched junction bases numbered 3, after V lost 1 base and J lost 3 bases. Germline V gene lookup returns CDR1 MGHRA and CDR2 YSYEKL. The CDR3 runs to 15 residues. The CDR3 protein is CASSQGASGGYEQYF. CDR3 bases: TGCGCCAGCAGCCAAGGGGCTAGCGGGGGCTACGAGCAGTACTTC.

The chain joins TRBV7-9 to TRBJ1-1, with D unclear. Trimming cost V 1 base and J 0 bases, with 6 bases left between them. The germline V gene has CDR1 SEHNR and CDR2 FQNEAQ (reference sequence). The CDR3 runs 14 residues. The CDR3: CASSLDRMNTEAFF. The CDR3, as DNA: TGTGCCAGCAGCTTAGACAGAATGAACACTGAAGCTTTCTTT.

The chain carries TRBV7-8 and TRBJ1-2; D not resolved. The CDR3 consists of 12 residues. Germline CDR1 is SGHVS and CDR2 is FQNEAQ. Trimming removed 5 bases at V and 14 bases at J, with 18 bases between. CDR3 region: CASSLAGGSRTF. In DNA, the CDR3 is TGTGCCAGCAGCCTCGCCGGAGGGTCTCGGACCTTC.

The V call is TRBV29-1, the J call TRBJ1-2, with 9 bases lining up with TRBD1. Trimming took 7 bases from V and 6 from J; bases not matched to a gene: 6. The CDR3 is made up of 12 amino acids. Germline CDR1 is SQVTM and CDR2 is ANQGSEA. CDR3 nucleotides: TGCAGCGACCTACGGGACAGGGATGGCTACACCTTC. Protein sequence: CSDLRDRDGYTF.

The J gene is TRBJ2-3, the V gene TRBV4-2, with 7 bases fitting TRBD2. This CDR3 contains 15 residues. Losses at the gene ends were 0 bases for V and 3 bases for J; bases not matched to a gene: 3. Germline-derived CDR1 and CDR2 are LGHNA and YNFKEQ. The CDR3 region is CASSQDGGGTDTQYF. DNA for the CDR3: TGTGCCAGCAGCCAAGATGGGGGGGGGACAGATACGCAGTATTTT.

The chain recombines TRBV6-1 with TRBJ2-7, with TRBD1 as a possible D gene (6 bases). Looked up from germline, CDR1 is MNHNS and CDR2 is SASEGT. The CDR3 consists of 15 residues. V gave up 3 bases and J gave up 3 bases, with 15 bases separating them. CDR3 in amino acids: CASSELSTGNYEQYF. The CDR3 bases are TGTGCCAGCAGTGAGCTTTCGACAGGCAACTACGAGCAGTACTTC.

The chain joins TRBV4-3 to TRBJ2-7; TRBD1 is a possible D gene (8 bases). This CDR3 is built from 15 residues. V dropped 4 bases and J dropped 1 base, with 14 bases sitting between them. In germline, CDR1 is LGHNA, CDR2 YSLEER. CDR3 residues: CASSRIQGGSYEQYF. The CDR3 nucleotides are TGCGCCAGCAGCCGCATACAGGGGGGGTCCTACGAGCAGTACTTC.

This chain joins TRBV5-1 and TRBJ2-2, with 9 positions matching TRBD1. The V gene's germline CDR1 is SGHRS and CDR2 YFSETQ. V lost 3 bases, J lost 4 bases, and 7 bases stayed unmatched. The CDR3 totals 16 residues. CDR3 region: CASSSIQGAGTGELFF. In DNA form, the CDR3 reads TGCGCCAGCAGCTCTATACAGGGGGCGGGCACCGGGGAGCTGTTTTTT.

In nucleotides, the CDR3 is TGTGCCAGCAGTTACTCGAAGTCTCCGGGGGCGGGGGACATTCAGTACTTC. Its protein product is CASSYSKSPGAGDIQYF. The gene calls are TRBV6-2 or TRBV6-3 and TRBJ2-4, with D perhaps matching TRBD2 (7 bases). Trimming removed 0 bases from V and 8 bases from J, with 20 bases in between. The germline gives CDR1 MNHEY, CDR2 SVGEGT. This CDR3 is built from 17 residues.

V usage is TRBV7-8 and J usage is TRBJ2-7; TRBD2 is a possible D gene (5 bases). V was shortened by 0 bases and J by 7 bases, with 13 bases between the two germline ends. The CDR3 has 14 amino acids. CDR1 is SGHVS and CDR2 is FQNEAQ in the germline V gene. The CDR3 DNA is TGTGCCAGCAGCTTAGCGGCCTCATCGGGGGAGCAGTACTTC. Protein product: CASSLAASSGEQYF.

CDR3 residues: CASRESGSPLHF. The CDR3 DNA reads TGTGCCAGCAGGGAATCAGGGTCACCCCTCCACTTT. The chain recombines TRBV28 with TRBJ1-6, with a tentative D call TRBD1 (5 bases). There are 12 residues in the CDR3. The V gene lost 6 bases and the J gene lost 10 bases, with 10 bases spanning the gap. CDR1 is MDHEN, CDR2 SYDVKM, per germline.

The chain employs TRBV5-5 and TRBJ2-1, with D perhaps matching TRBD2 (6 bases). The CDR3 sequence is 15 residues long. Trimming removed 3 bases at V and 4 bases at J, with 14 bases between. Germline V gives CDR1 SGHKS, CDR2 YYEKEE (reference sequence). The CDR3 nucleotides are TGTGCCAGCAGCTCGGCCGGGACTGGGTACAATGAGCAGTTCTTC. It is translated as CASSSAGTGYNEQFF.